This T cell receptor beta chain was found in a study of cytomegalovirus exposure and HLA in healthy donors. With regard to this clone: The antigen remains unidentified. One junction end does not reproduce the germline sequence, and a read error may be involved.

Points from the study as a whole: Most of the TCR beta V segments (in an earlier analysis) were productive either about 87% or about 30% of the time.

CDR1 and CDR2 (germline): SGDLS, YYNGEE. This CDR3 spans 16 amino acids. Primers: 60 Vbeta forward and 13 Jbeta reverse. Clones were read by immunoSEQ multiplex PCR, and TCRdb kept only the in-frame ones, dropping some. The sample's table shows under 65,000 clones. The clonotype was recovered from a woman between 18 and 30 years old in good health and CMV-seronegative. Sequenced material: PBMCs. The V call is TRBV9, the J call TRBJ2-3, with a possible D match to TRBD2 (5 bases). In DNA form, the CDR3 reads TGTGTCAGCAGCGCCCGACTAAGCCGTAGCACAGATACGCAGTATTTT. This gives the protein CVSSARLSRSTDTQYF.